This T cell receptor (beta chain) was observed in a study of cytomegalovirus exposure and HLA in healthy donors. Study-level background: In a previous analysis, 120 million or so unique TCR beta sequences were found from about 190 million T cells. Overall study results and limits: Researchers reported in a later analysis that a missense DCLRE1C variant was tied to TCR beta V- and J-gene trimming. Follow-up analysis seemed to connect common viral pathogens with several of the most significant clusters identified.

This clone was detected only a few times. Antigen: not known. The PCR ran on 60 Vbeta and 13 Jbeta primers. TCRdb's copy holds only in-frame clones and misses some; the assay was immunoSEQ multiplex PCR. The sample has 95,000 to 150,000 clones, around 75% seen once; the top ten hold about 2%. V lost 6 bases to trimming and J lost 2 bases, with 7 bases between them. The V gene's germline CDR1 is MDHEN and CDR2 SYDVKM. The CDR3 length is 12 residues. Material for sequencing was PBMCs. The clonotype was recovered from a man younger than 45 in good health and CMV-seronegative. V is TRBV28 and J is TRBJ1-2; perhaps TRBD1 as D (6 bases). This chain's CDR3 is CASRDSNYGYTF. Written as DNA, the CDR3 is TGTGCCAGCAGGGACAGCAACTATGGCTACACCTTC.